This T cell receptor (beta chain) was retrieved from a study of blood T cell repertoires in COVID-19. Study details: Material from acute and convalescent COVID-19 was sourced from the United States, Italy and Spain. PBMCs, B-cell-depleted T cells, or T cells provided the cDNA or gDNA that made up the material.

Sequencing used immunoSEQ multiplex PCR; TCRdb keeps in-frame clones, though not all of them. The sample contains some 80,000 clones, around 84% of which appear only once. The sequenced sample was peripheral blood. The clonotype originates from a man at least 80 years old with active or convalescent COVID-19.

The CDR3 protein is CASSGLASVGEQFF. CDR3 DNA sequence: TGTGCCAGCAGCGGACTAGCGTCCGTTGGCGAGCAGTTCTTC. V and J are TRBV5-8 and TRBJ2-1; 9 bases map to TRBD2. CDR1 is SGHTS and CDR2 is YDEGEE in the germline V gene. The CDR3 has 14 amino acids. Unmatched junction bases numbered 9, after V lost 4 bases and J lost 10 bases.